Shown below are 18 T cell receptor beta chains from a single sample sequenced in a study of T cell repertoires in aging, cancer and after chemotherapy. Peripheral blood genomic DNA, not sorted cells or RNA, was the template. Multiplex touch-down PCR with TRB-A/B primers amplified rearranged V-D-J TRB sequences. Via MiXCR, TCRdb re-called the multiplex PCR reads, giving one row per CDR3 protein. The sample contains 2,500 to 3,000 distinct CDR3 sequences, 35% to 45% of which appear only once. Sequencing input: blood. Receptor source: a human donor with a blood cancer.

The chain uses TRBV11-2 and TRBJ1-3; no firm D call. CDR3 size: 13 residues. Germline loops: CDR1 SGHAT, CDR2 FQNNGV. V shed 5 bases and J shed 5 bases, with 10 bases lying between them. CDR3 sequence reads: CASSPTGRNTIYF. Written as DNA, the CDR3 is TGTGCCAGCAGCCCGACGGGGAGAAACACCATATATTTT.

CDR3 sequence reads: CATSDIGTSGTDTQYF. The CDR3 DNA is TGTGCCACCAGTGATATCGGGACTAGCGGCACAGATACGCAGTATTTT. The genes are TRBV24-1 and TRBJ2-3; 10 bases agree with TRBD2. The CDR3 has 16 amino acids. The junction had 3 bases not matched to a gene; V was cut back by 3 bases and J by 1 base. Per the germline V gene, CDR1 is KGHDR and CDR2 is SFDVKD.

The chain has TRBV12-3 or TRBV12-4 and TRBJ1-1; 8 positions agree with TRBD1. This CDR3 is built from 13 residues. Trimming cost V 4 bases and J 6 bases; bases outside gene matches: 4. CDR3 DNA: TGTGCCAGCAGTTCCAGGGGGCCCGCTGAAGCTTTCTTT. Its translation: CASSSRGPAEAFF.

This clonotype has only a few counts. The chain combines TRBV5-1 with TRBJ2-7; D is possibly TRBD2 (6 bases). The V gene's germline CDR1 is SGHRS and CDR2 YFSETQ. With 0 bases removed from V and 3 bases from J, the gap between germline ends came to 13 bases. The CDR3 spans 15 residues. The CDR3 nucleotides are TGCGCCAGCAGCTTGGGAGCTATGGAGGGCTACGAGCAGTACTTC. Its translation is CASSLGAMEGYEQYF.

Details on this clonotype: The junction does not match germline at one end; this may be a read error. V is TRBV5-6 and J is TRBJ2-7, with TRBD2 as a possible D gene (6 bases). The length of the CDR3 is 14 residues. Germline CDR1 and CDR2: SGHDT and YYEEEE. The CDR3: CASGQRGGGYERYF. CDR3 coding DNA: TGTGCCAGCGGCCAAAGGGGAGGCGGGTACGAGCGGTACTTC.

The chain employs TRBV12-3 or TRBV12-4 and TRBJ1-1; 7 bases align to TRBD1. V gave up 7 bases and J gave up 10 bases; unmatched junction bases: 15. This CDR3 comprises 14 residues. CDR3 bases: TGTGCCAGCAAACCGGGACAGTCTCCCCGTGCAGCTTTCTTT. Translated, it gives CASKPGQSPRAAFF.

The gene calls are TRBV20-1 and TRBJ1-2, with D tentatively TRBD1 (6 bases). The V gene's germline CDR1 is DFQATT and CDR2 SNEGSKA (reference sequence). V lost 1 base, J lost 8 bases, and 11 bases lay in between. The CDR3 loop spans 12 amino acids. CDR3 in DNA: TGCAGTGCTAGAGGGGGCAGGGGCGGCTACACCTTC. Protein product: CSARGGRGGYTF.

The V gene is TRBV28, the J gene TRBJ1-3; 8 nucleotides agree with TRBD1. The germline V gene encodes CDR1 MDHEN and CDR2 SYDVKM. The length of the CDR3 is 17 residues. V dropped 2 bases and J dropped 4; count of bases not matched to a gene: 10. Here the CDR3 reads CASSLTAGRGLGNTIYF. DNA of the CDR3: TGTGCCAGCAGTTTAACCGCCGGCAGGGGGCTGGGAAACACCATATATTTT.

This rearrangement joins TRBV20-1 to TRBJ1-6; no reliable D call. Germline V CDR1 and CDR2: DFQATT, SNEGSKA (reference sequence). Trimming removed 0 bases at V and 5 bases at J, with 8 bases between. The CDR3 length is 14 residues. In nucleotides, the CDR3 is TGCAGTGCTAGAGAATTCAGGAATAATTCACCCCTCCACTTT. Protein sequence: CSAREFRNNSPLHF.

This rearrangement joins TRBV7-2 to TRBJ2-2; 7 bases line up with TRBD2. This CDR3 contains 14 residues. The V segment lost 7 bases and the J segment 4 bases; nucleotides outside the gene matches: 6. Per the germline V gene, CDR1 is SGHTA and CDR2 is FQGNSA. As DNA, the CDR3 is TGTGCCAGCACGCGGGAGAACCCCACCGGGGAGCTGTTTTTT. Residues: CASTRENPTGELFF.

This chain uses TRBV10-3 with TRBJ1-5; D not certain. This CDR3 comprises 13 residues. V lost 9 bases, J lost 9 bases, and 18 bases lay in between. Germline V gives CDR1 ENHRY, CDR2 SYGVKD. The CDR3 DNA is TGTGCCATTTCCCCGGGAAGGGATCGGCCCCAGCATTTT. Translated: CAISPGRDRPQHF.

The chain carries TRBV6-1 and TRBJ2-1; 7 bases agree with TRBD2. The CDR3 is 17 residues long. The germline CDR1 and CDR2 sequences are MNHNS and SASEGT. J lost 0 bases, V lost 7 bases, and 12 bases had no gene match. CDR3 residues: CASKQGGPLSSYNEQFF. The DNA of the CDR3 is TGTGCCAGCAAGCAGGGAGGGCCTCTGAGCTCCTACAATGAGCAGTTCTTC.

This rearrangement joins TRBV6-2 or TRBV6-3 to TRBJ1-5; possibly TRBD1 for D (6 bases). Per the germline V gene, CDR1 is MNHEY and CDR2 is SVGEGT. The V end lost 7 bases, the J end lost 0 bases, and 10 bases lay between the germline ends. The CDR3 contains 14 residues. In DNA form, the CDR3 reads TGTGCCAGCACCGACAGGTTTAGCAATCAGCCCCAGCATTTT. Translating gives CASTDRFSNQPQHF.

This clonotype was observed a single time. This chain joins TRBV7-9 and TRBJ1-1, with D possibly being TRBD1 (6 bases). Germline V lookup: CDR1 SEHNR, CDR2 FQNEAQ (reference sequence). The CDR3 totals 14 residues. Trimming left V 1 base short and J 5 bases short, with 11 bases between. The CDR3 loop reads CASSLVGGVTEAFF. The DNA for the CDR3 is TGTGCCAGCAGCTTAGTAGGGGGGGTGACTGAAGCTTTCTTT.

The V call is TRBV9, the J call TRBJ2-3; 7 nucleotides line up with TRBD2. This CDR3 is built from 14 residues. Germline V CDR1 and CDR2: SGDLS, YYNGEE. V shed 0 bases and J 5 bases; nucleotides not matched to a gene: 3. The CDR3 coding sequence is TGTGCCAGCAGCGTAGAACTAGCGATAGATACGCAGTATTTT. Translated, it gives CASSVELAIDTQYF. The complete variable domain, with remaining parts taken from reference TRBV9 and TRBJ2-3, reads DSGVTQTPKHLITATGQRVTLRCSPRSGDLSVYWYQQSLDQGLQFLIQYYNGEERAKGNILERFSAQQFPDLHSELNLSSLELGDSALYFCASSVELAIDTQYFGPGTRLTVL.

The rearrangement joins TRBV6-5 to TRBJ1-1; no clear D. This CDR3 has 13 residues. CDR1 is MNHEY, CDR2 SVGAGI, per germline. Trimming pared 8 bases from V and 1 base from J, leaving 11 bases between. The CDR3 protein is CASFPTTNTEAFF. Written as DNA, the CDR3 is TGTGCCAGCTTCCCCACGACGAACACTGAAGCTTTCTTT.

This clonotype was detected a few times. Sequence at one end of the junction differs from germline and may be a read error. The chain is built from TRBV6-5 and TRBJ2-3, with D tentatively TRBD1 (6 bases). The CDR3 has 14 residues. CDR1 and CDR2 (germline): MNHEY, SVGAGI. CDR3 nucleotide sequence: TGTGCCAGCAGTGACTCAAACAGGGATAATACGCAGTATTTT. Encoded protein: CASSDSNRDNTQYF.

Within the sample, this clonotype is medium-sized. The DNA of the CDR3 is TGCAGCGTTGGGAGGATGAGCTCCTACGAGCAGTACTTC. Amino acids: CSVGRMSSYEQYF. The V call is TRBV29-1, the J call TRBJ2-7; perhaps TRBD2 as D (5 bases). In germline, CDR1 is SQVTM, CDR2 ANQGSEA. Between the trimmed V and J ends, which lost 4 bases and 0 bases, there was a span of 10 bases. The length of the CDR3 is 13 residues.